This T cell receptor beta chain was captured in a study of T cells in Graves' hyperthyroidism and ophthalmopathy (dated by TCRdb to between 2018 and 2020). In terms of the full investigation: Peripheral blood samples were taken at initial diagnosis, before any treatment was given. Prospective prediction of ophthalmopathy was tested in an independent validation cohort of 18 hyperthyroidism patients and some 17 patients who later progressed to ophthalmopathy. Following sampling, methimazole starting at 30 mg daily was given to hyperthyroidism patients, and high-dose intravenous methylprednisolone was given to ophthalmopathy patients. A discovery cohort of roughly 100 patients, roughly 43 with Graves' ophthalmopathy and over 55 with stable Graves' hyperthyroidism, was used to find distinguishing TCR V-J signatures. According to the paper, TCR Vbeta CDR3 sequencing was carried out on 120 to 150 peripheral blood samples, which came from 40 to 45 ophthalmopathy, 80 or so hyperthyroidism and roughly 17 progressor patients. The 100 discovery patients were randomly split 7:3 into training and test sets. The study also compared thyroid tissue and blood T-cell repertoires from five or six Graves' hyperthyroidism patients. Beyond this particular receptor, the publication reports: Sample size was not statistically predetermined, and blinding of investigators to group allocation was not performed. A 13 V-J signature model separated ophthalmopathy from stable hyperthyroidism, with nearly 90% sensitivity and just under 84% specificity in cross-validation and 80%/75% in testing. In validation, the model predicted progression to ophthalmopathy with approximately 71% sensitivity and 72% to 85% specificity, a median of 6.5 months before onset. Blood samples also contained most of the expanded thyroid clonotypes (frequency above 0.001), which suggests that blood repertoires may reflect thyroid immune responses.

V and J lose 2 bases and 0 bases, and a span of 14 bases separates them. According to the germline V gene (reference sequence), CDR1 reads GTSNPN and CDR2 reads SVGIG. From the cysteine through the phenylalanine, the CDR3 covers 16 amino acids. Only CDR3 DNA remains: 48 bases, in frame from the first base. A note on this clonotype: No antigen is known for it. Base qualities are not recorded, but no much larger clone differs from it by a single base.

Ophthalmopathy patients had moderately to severely active disease, with a Clinical Activity Score of 3 or more, a NOSPECS grade of 4 or more, and a disease duration of less than 3 months. Patients with uncontrolled infections, other autoimmune diseases, pregnancy or lactation were excluded. Diagnoses were established on the basis of clinical symptoms, serum thyroxine and TRAb, thyroid ultrasound, and orbital computed tomography. Ficoll-Paque density gradient centrifugation was used to isolate PBMCs from under 11 ml of fresh peripheral blood. Total RNA was extracted with Trizol reagent, and quality was checked on an Agilent 2100 Bioanalyzer. The TCR beta CDR3 regions were amplified from RNA transcripts. The TCR CDR3 was subjected to a first round of RT-PCR using the HTBI primer set and the Qiagen OneStep RT-PCR kit. Libraries were constructed in a second round of multiplex PCR, after which size selection and purification were carried out. Libraries were sequenced paired-end with 100 bp reads on an Illumina HiSeq2000. The paper's processing steps were these. SOAPnuke was used to process the raw data, throwing out any read that contained adapters or uncalled bases, had a mean Phred below 15, or lacked an exact constant-primer or identifier match. High-quality paired reads were merged with COPE v1.2.5, and unique nucleotide sequences were defined as clonotypes. MiTCR v1.1 was used to align clonotypes to the IMGT TRBV, TRBD and TRBJ reference segments. The analysis was restricted to V-J combinations with a frequency above 0.0001, which together covered roughly 99% of the repertoires. A TCS score was defined as the ratio of F50 (clonal expansion) to E x V (chaos), with BLOSUM62-based TCRdist applied between CDR3 peptides within each V-J. Welch's t-statistics and random forest reduced just over 500 V-J features to 13, which were used in a naive Bayes classifier (R e1071). TCRdb passed the public sequencing reads through fastp at Q25 and MiXCR, retaining productive beta sequences. Rows are combined by CDR3 protein, so each entry shows the most common genes and DNA. The V and J calls reflect TCRdb's pipeline rather than the authors' work. This sample gives about 530,000 distinct CDR3 sequences in total; about 15% of them show up just once. The ten most abundant clones make up 15% to 20% of the sample.

This receptor was taken from a woman under 30 with Graves' ophthalmopathy. Sequencing was performed on blood. The sequence joins TRBV30 to TRBJ1-5; the D gene is not confidently resolved. This receptor has the CDR3 CAWSPPMSVSNQPQHF. In nucleotide form, the sequence is TGTGCCTGGAGTCCCCCAATGTCGGTTAGCAATCAGCCCCAGCATTTT.